This entry is about one T cell receptor beta chain. This clonotype has ten or more counts. No cognate antigen has been identified for it. No quality values exist for individual bases; no much larger clone is one base distant. This sample stems from a study of identical twins (dated by TCRdb to about 2016). Regarding the complete study: The study deep-sequenced TCR alpha and beta repertoires from monozygotic twins, unrelated adults of various ages and cord blood to test whether fetal clonotypes persist. To rule out contamination, the twin experiments were replicated at different times with different library preparation protocols.

Libraries were built with 5' RACE. Sequencing was performed on an Illumina HiSeq 2000. Template switching added a universal primer binding site, and the final cDNA carried a unique molecular identifier that allowed TCR cDNA molecules to be counted accurately. Specific primers in the conserved constant-segment region were used to synthesize first-strand cDNA for TCR alpha and beta chains. To control for contamination, every cDNA library was double barcoded, receiving both a SMART-Mk sample barcode and Illumina barcodes. TruSeq adapter sequences along with Illumina sample barcodes were introduced in two successive PCR steps. Sequencing of the TCR alpha and beta cDNA libraries was done on the Illumina HiSeq platform using custom primers. The original methods were these. Unique molecular identifiers were extracted from raw reads with MiGEC, and CDR3 positions were determined with MiXCR. For each individual, recombination models were inferred using an EM algorithm with the repgenHMM and IGoR tools. The tcR package in R was used for shared clonotype analysis, with sharing normalized by the product of cloneset sizes. Out-of-frame nonproductive sequences were analyzed to study raw recombination free of thymic and clonal selection effects. TCRdb passed the public sequencing reads through fastp at Q25 and MiXCR, retaining productive beta sequences. For every CDR3 protein sequence, its rows merge into one entry that carries the most common genes and DNA. The V and J calls here are based on TCRdb, not the publication. This sample holds more than 650,000 distinct CDR3 sequences; roughly 6% were observed only once. Under 2% of the sample is in the top ten clones.

Paper-wide results and their limitations: In beta out-of-frame sequences, excess twin sharing was weaker, because having fewer shared sequences lowered the signal-to-noise ratio. In monozygotic twins, out-of-frame TCR alpha sharing was systematically underestimated by recombination models, although the models agreed with sharing between unrelated individuals. Out-of-frame TCR alpha sequences shared between twins showed an excess of low generation-probability sequences compared with coincidental sharing between unrelated individuals. Because the same donors could not be followed over many years, the conclusions relied on cross-sectional statistical analysis. Abundant cord blood beta clonotypes had fewer insertions, young adult naive repertoires showed a similar but weaker trend, and memory repertoires showed no such trend. Zero-insertion analyses could be partly confounded by invariant T cells such as MAIT and iNKT, though diverse VJ usage argued against such confounding for most clonotypes.

Every donor in the study was a healthy Caucasian. The study also sequenced three unrelated non-twin adults: a male aged 18 to 29, a male aged 50 to 60 and a female aged 50 to 60. Using Miltenyi CD45RO+ enrichment and human naive T-cell isolation kits, memory (CD45RO+) and naive T cells were isolated from PBMC. V sheds 1 base and J sheds 13 bases, leaving 11 bases between their ends. The CDR3 has 13 amino acids, counting the end cysteine and phenylalanine. CDR3 DNA only is kept here, 39 bases in frame from base 1. Looking up the germline V gene (reference sequence) yields CDR1 LGHDT and CDR2 YNNKEL. The sequenced sample was naive T cells sorted from blood. This sample's cell subset or site label indicates: cells isolated with a human naive T-cell isolation kit. The receptor was derived from a man aged 18-30 years in good health. The rearranged chain carries TRBV3-1 and TRBJ1-6; TRBD1 is possibly the D segment (6 matching bases). CDR3 sequence: CASSQGQAAPLHF. The DNA sequence reads TGTGCCAGCAGCCAAGGACAGGCAGCTCCCCTCCACTTT.